These 10 T cell receptor beta chains share one sample of origin, sequenced in a study of blood T cell repertoires in COVID-19. Assay used: immunoSEQ multiplex PCR; TCRdb lists only in-frame clones, some missing. The table has approximately 220,000 clones, 75% to 85% seen once. The sample taken for sequencing was PBMCs or T cells enriched from blood (not recorded which). The receptors derive from a woman between 40 and 50 years old with acute COVID-19.

This clone was found a few times. This chain uses TRBV29-1 with TRBJ1-2, with 7 bases that match TRBD1. This CDR3 is built from 14 residues. V dropped 6 bases and J dropped 1; count of bases not matched to a gene: 8. Germline V gene sequence: CDR1 SQVTM, CDR2 ANQGSEA. The CDR3: CSVREQGFNYGYTF. Written as DNA, the CDR3 is TGCAGCGTCCGAGAACAGGGGTTTAACTATGGCTACACCTTC.

The V and J genes are TRBV4-3 and TRBJ1-6; D call uncertain. This CDR3 spans 12 amino acids. The germline V gene has CDR1 LGHNA and CDR2 YSLEER. The V end was cut by 5 bases, the J end by 12 bases, with 11 bases between. The CDR3 sequence: CASSSVNGPLHF. For the CDR3, the DNA is TGCGCCAGCAGCTCCGTTAACGGACCCCTCCACTTT.

The V call is TRBV24-1, the J call TRBJ1-4; possible D gene TRBD1, 6 bases. V was clipped by 3 bases and J by 5 bases, with 9 bases between them. The length of the CDR3 is 14 residues. Germline lookup yields CDR1 KGHDR and CDR2 SFDVKD. CDR3 residues: CATSDRTGNEKLFF. The DNA of the CDR3 is TGTGCCACCAGTGATCGCACAGGGAATGAAAAACTGTTTTTT.

The J gene is TRBJ2-7, the V gene TRBV6-5; D not certain. CDR1 MNHEY and CDR2 SVGAGI come from the germline V gene. V dropped 7 bases and J dropped 2 bases, with 6 bases sitting between them. The CDR3 runs to 11 residues. The CDR3 loop is CASNGPYEQYF. Written as DNA, the CDR3 is TGTGCCAGCAATGGCCCCTACGAGCAGTACTTC.

J is TRBJ1-4 and V is TRBV18; a possible D gene is TRBD1 (5 bases). Trimming shortened V by 2 bases and J by 6 bases, and 10 bases separated the two germline ends. This CDR3 is built from 14 residues. Germline V CDR1 and CDR2: KGHSH, LQKENI. CDR3 coding DNA: TGTGCCAGCTCACCAATTGGAGGGGATGAAAAACTGTTTTTT. It is translated as CASSPIGGDEKLFF.

CDR3 nucleotide sequence: TGTGCCTCGGGACTAGCGGCCTACGAGCAGTACTTC. Translation gives CASGLAAYEQYF. The chain combines TRBV10-3 with TRBJ2-7, with 11 bases aligning to TRBD2. V lost 11 bases and J lost 2; bases outside the gene matches: 2. The CDR3 extends over 12 amino acids. The germline gives CDR1 ENHRY, CDR2 SYGVKD.

The V gene is TRBV6-5, the J gene TRBJ1-4, with unresolved D. The CDR3 extends over 13 amino acids. V lost 6 bases and J 8 bases, leaving 13 bases between the germline ends. Per the germline V gene, CDR1 is MNHEY and CDR2 is SVGAGI. The CDR3 here is CASRGPGGEKLFF. CDR3 sequence (DNA): TGTGCCAGCAGAGGACCCGGAGGGGAAAAACTGTTTTTT.

This clone was recorded a few times. The chain is built from TRBV11-2 and TRBJ1-1; 9 bases align to TRBD1. The germline gives CDR1 SGHAT, CDR2 FQNNGV. With V trimmed by 7 bases and J by 5 bases, 11 bases remained unmatched. CDR3 length: 15 amino acids. The CDR3 nucleotides are TGTGCCAGCACCCGATCCTGGACAGGGGTAACTGAAGCTTTCTTT. Translating gives CASTRSWTGVTEAFF.

The gene calls are TRBV28 and TRBJ1-6, with 11 bases that match TRBD1. The junction had 1 base not matched to a gene; V was cut back by 0 bases and J by 9 bases. Germline V gives CDR1 MDHEN, CDR2 SYDVKM. The CDR3 loop spans 15 amino acids. The CDR3 DNA sequence: TGTGCCAGCAGTTTATGGGACAGGGGGCCTTCACCCCTCCACTTT. Residues: CASSLWDRGPSPLHF.

The rearrangement uses TRBV19 and TRBJ2-7; 9 nucleotides agree with TRBD2. Germline values: CDR1 LNHDA, CDR2 SQIVND (reference sequence). V lost 10 bases to trimming and J lost 2 bases; unmatched junction nucleotides: 9. The CDR3 is 14 residues long. CDR3: CATKVAGDPYEQYF. The CDR3 DNA follows: TGTGCCACCAAGGTAGCGGGAGATCCCTACGAGCAGTACTTC.